Listed here are 18 T cell receptor beta chains from one sample, sequenced in a study of blood T cell repertoires in COVID-19. Only in-frame clones appear in the TCRdb table, and some are missing; sequencing was by immunoSEQ multiplex PCR. This sample has 130,000 or so clones, with roughly 90% found just once. The sequenced sample was peripheral blood. The receptors come from a man in his 70s with active COVID-19.

This sequence joins TRBV19 and TRBJ2-2; TRBD1 matches 8 bases. This CDR3 region has 15 residues. V shed 8 bases and J 5 bases; nucleotides not matched to a gene: 10. Germline V lookup: CDR1 LNHDA, CDR2 SQIVND (reference sequence). The CDR3 DNA follows: TGTGCCAGTGGTTCCACAGGGGGGTGGACCGGGGAGCTGTTTTTT. Protein sequence: CASGSTGGWTGELFF. The variable domain in full, with the rest retrieved from reference TRBV19 and TRBJ2-2, is DGGITQSPKYLFRKEGQNVTLSCEQNLNHDAMYWYRQDPGQGLRLIYYSQIVNDFQKGDIAEGYSVSREKKESFPLTVTSAQKNPTAFYLCASGSTGGWTGELFFGEGSRLTVL.

The chain couples TRBV9 to TRBJ1-4; D perhaps matches TRBD1 (5 bases). Germline V gene sequence: CDR1 SGDLS, CDR2 YYNGEE. V was trimmed by 0 bases and J by 4 bases, leaving 10 bases between them. The CDR3 is 15 amino acids. CDR3 DNA sequence: TGTGCCAGCAGCGTAGGCGGAGGGGATAATGAAAAACTGTTTTTT. This codes for CASSVGGGDNEKLFF. The whole variable domain, filled in from reference TRBV9 and TRBJ1-4, reads DSGVTQTPKHLITATGQRVTLRCSPRSGDLSVYWYQQSLDQGLQFLIQYYNGEERAKGNILERFSAQQFPDLHSELNLSSLELGDSALYFCASSVGGGDNEKLFFGSGTQLSVL.

This clone came up a few times. J is TRBJ2-7 and V is TRBV7-9; 10 bases are shared with TRBD2. The CDR3 sequence is 17 residues long. Germline V gene data show CDR1 as SEHNR and CDR2 as FQNEAQ (reference sequence). Trimming removed 2 bases from V and 5 bases from J; junction bases left unmatched: 12. Here the CDR3 DNA reads TGTGCCAGCAGCTTACCCTCGTCGAGCGGGAGGGTAGACGAGCAGTACTTC. It yields the protein CASSLPSSSGRVDEQYF.

The V call is TRBV19, the J call TRBJ2-4; D may be TRBD1 (6 bases). The CDR3 is made up of 14 amino acids. Germline lookup yields CDR1 LNHDA and CDR2 SQIVND (reference sequence). Deletions cut 4 bases from V and 6 bases from J, with 13 bases between. CDR3 sequence: CASSTPGQLNIQYF. The CDR3 DNA is TGTGCCAGTAGTACCCCTGGACAGCTAAACATTCAGTACTTC.

This chain connects TRBV6-5 to TRBJ2-7; D possibly corresponds to TRBD1 (6 bases). The CDR3 length is 14 residues. V lost 7 bases, J lost 1 base, and 14 bases lay in between. Germline V CDR1 and CDR2: MNHEY, SVGAGI. The CDR3 here is CASTDYGQSYEQYF. CDR3 nucleotides: TGTGCCAGCACCGACTACGGACAGTCCTACGAGCAGTACTTC.

The genes are TRBV3-1 (or the pseudogene TRBV3-2) and TRBJ2-3; tentative D call: TRBD2 (5 bases). Germline CDR1 and CDR2: LGHDT and YNNKEL (reference sequence). The V end was cut by 1 base, the J end by 2 bases, with 10 bases between. CDR3 size: 15 residues. The CDR3 is CASSQAGTLTDTQYF. For the CDR3, the DNA is TGTGCCAGCAGCCAAGCGGGAACTCTCACAGATACGCAGTATTTT.

This chain uses TRBV9 with TRBJ1-1; D is ambiguous. This CDR3 has 13 amino acids. Trimming shortened V by 2 bases and J by 1 base, and 6 bases separated the two germline ends. Germline V lookup: CDR1 SGDLS, CDR2 YYNGEE. The CDR3 nucleotides read TGTGCCAGCAGCGTGGGCCCGAACACTGAAGCTTTCTTT. It specifies CASSVGPNTEAFF.

The genes are TRBV4-1 and TRBJ1-1; possibly TRBD1 for D (5 bases). V was trimmed by 1 base and J by 2 bases, leaving 11 bases between them. The CDR3 runs 15 residues. Germline V gene sequence: CDR1 MGHRA, CDR2 YSYEKL. In DNA, the CDR3 is TGCGCCAGCAGCCAAGGTCCCAGGGTAAACACTGAAGCTTTCTTT. It encodes CASSQGPRVNTEAFF.

This chain joins TRBV4-3 and TRBJ1-5; D call uncertain. V was cut by 4 bases and J by 5 bases, with 12 bases left in between. The CDR3 runs to 14 residues. Germline CDR1 reads LGHNA; CDR2 reads YSLEER. The CDR3 DNA reads TGCGCCAGCAGCCCCAGGATGACCGATCAGCCCCAGCATTTT. Protein: CASSPRMTDQPQHF.

This clone was observed a few times. The chain employs TRBV6-5 and TRBJ1-1; possible D gene TRBD1, 5 bases. The CDR3 is 14 amino acids. CDR1 is MNHEY and CDR2 is SVGAGI in the germline V gene. V was clipped by 2 bases and J by 0 bases, with 7 bases between them. CDR3 protein: CASSYQGMNTEAFF. In DNA form, the CDR3 reads TGTGCCAGCAGTTACCAGGGCATGAACACTGAAGCTTTCTTT.

This rearrangement joins TRBV28 to TRBJ2-5, with TRBD2 identical over 10 bases. The CDR3 consists of 15 residues. Germline loops: CDR1 MDHEN, CDR2 SYDVKM. Unmatched junction bases numbered 7, after V lost 7 bases and J lost 2 bases. In DNA, the CDR3 is TGTGCCAGCACCCGGACTAGCGGCTTTCAAGAGACCCAGTACTTC. This gives the protein CASTRTSGFQETQYF. Variable domain in full (rest from reference TRBV28 and TRBJ2-5): DVKVTQSSRYLVKRTGEKVFLECVQDMDHENMFWYRQDPGLGLRLIYFSYDVKMKEKGDIPEGYSVSREKKERFSLILESASTNQTSMYLCASTRTSGFQETQYFGPGTRLLVL.

This clone was seen just once. This chain links TRBV11-1 with TRBJ2-5; tentatively, D is TRBD1 (6 bases). V lost 5 bases and J 2 bases, leaving 9 bases between the germline ends. The CDR3 covers 13 residues. Germline V gene data show CDR1 as SGHAT and CDR2 as FQDESV (reference sequence). The CDR3 reads CASSTGSQETQYF. The CDR3, as DNA: TGTGCCAGCAGCACAGGGAGTCAAGAGACCCAGTACTTC.

Comment on this clone: The junction shows a germline mismatch at one end, possibly a read error. This rearrangement joins TRBV2 to TRBJ2-7; 10 bases line up with TRBD2. The CDR3 has 11 amino acids. Germline V gene data show CDR1 as SNHLY and CDR2 as FYNNEI. CDR3 region: CASRQREGQLF. The CDR3 DNA sequence: TGTGCCAGCAGACAGCGGGAGGGCCAATTGTTC. Supplemented by reference TRBV2 and TRBJ2-7, the full variable domain reads EPEVTQTPSHQVTQMGQEVILRCVPISNHLYFYWYRQILGQKVEFLVSFYNNEISEKSEIFDDQFSVERPDGSNFTLKIRSTKLEDSAMYFCASRQREGQLFGPGTRLTVT.

This chain uses TRBV9 with TRBJ2-5; 8 bases fit TRBD1. The V segment lost 2 bases and the J segment 4 bases; nucleotides outside the gene matches: 7. Germline assignment: CDR1 SGDLS and CDR2 YYNGEE. The CDR3 runs to 15 residues. CDR3 residues: CASSVDRGEGETQYF. CDR3 nucleotide sequence: TGTGCCAGCAGCGTCGACAGGGGAGAGGGAGAGACCCAGTACTTC.

V gene TRBV11-1 combines with J gene TRBJ2-5; D might be TRBD2 (6 bases). Germline V gene data show CDR1 as SGHAT and CDR2 as FQDESV (reference sequence). The CDR3 runs 15 residues. V dropped 5 bases and J dropped 5 bases, with 18 bases sitting between them. The DNA of the CDR3 is TGTGCCAGCAGCGCAGGGACTGGGACGCGGGAGACCCAGTACTTC. Translating it yields CASSAGTGTRETQYF.

The chain uses TRBV9 and TRBJ1-1; weak D call: TRBD1 (5 bases). The CDR3 is 13 residues long. CDR1 is SGDLS, CDR2 YYNGEE, per germline. Trimming shortened V by 5 bases and J by 7 bases, and 15 bases separated the two germline ends. Here the CDR3 DNA reads TGTGCCAGCAGTGCGGGCGGGACGGGTGAAGCTTTCTTT. It codes for CASSAGGTGEAFF.

The J gene is TRBJ1-5, the V gene TRBV28, with 7 bases fitting TRBD1. The J segment lost 8 bases and the V segment lost 8 bases, leaving 6 bases of the junction unmatched. Germline V gene lookup returns CDR1 MDHEN and CDR2 SYDVKM. The CDR3 sequence is 12 residues long. The CDR3 reads CASGTVFEPQHF. CDR3 nucleotide sequence: TGTGCCAGCGGGACAGTCTTTGAGCCCCAGCATTTT. Using reference TRBV28 and TRBJ1-5 for the parts outside the CDR3, the full variable domain is DVKVTQSSRYLVKRTGEKVFLECVQDMDHENMFWYRQDPGLGLRLIYFSYDVKMKEKGDIPEGYSVSREKKERFSLILESASTNQTSMYLCASGTVFEPQHFGDGTRLSIL.

The chain couples TRBV19 to TRBJ1-5; maybe TRBD1 (5 bases). The CDR3 runs to 15 residues. CDR1 and CDR2 (germline): LNHDA, SQIVND (reference sequence). V lost 9 bases and J 4 bases, leaving 19 bases between the germline ends. CDR3 DNA: TGTGCCAGCGGGAGGCAGGGTAACCTTAATCAGCCCCAGCATTTT. Translation gives CASGRQGNLNQPQHF.